Below, one T cell receptor (beta chain) is given with its context. Authors' data handling: Amplification of reference gene primers provided the estimated nucleated cell counts. Profiling relied on immunoSEQ multiplex PCR, and the TCRdb table lists in-frame clones only, not all of them. The D gene and trimming were derived from the DNA, and the V and J assignments and clone size from that table. This sample yields about 140,000 clones, of which 75% to 85% are seen a single time; approximately 3.5% belongs to the top ten. This sample stems from a study of blood T cell repertoires in COVID-19. Across the whole study: Acute and convalescent COVID-19 samples came from the United States, Italy and Spain. Sample material is recorded as cDNA or gDNA derived from T cells, B-cell-depleted T cells, or PBMCs.

V was cut by 7 bases and J by 3 bases, with 16 bases left in between. Per the germline V gene, CDR1 is SGHTA and CDR2 is FQGNSA. CDR3 length: 14 residues. This sequence joins TRBV7-2 and TRBJ2-7; tentative D call: TRBD1 (6 bases). The sequencing sample was made of peripheral blood. This TCR was recovered from a man between 65 and 85 years old who had recovered from COVID-19. The CDR3 nucleotides read TGTGCCAGCAACTTCGACAGGAACAGCTACGAGCAGTACTTC. It translates to CASNFDRNSYEQYF.